A single sample gave rise to the 21 T cell receptor beta chains below, sequenced in a study of shared clonotypes between healthy human individuals. TCRdb's table, derived via immunoSEQ multiplex PCR, lists solely in-frame clones and lacks some. The sample contains millions of clones, about 92% of which appear only once. Sequencing was performed on naive CD4+ T cells sorted from blood. Subset reported: CD45RA+ positively selected. The receptors were sampled from a young man in good health.

This chain links TRBV28 with TRBJ2-1, with D perhaps being TRBD1 or TRBD2 (5 bases each). V was cut by 7 bases and J by 5 bases, with 21 bases left in between. Germline V gene sequence: CDR1 MDHEN, CDR2 SYDVKM. The CDR3 consists of 16 residues. The CDR3 DNA is TGTGCCAGCAAGTCATTTAATAGTGAGGGGAACAATGAGCAGTTCTTC. Amino acids: CASKSFNSEGNNEQFF.

The genes are TRBV6-1 and TRBJ2-5; D is possibly TRBD2 (6 bases). Deletions cut 1 base from V and 4 bases from J, with 16 bases between. Germline CDR1 and CDR2: MNHNS and SASEGT. The CDR3 is 16 residues long. CDR3 protein: CASSEGRWGDGETQYF. In DNA form, the CDR3 reads TGTGCCAGCAGTGAAGGGCGTTGGGGGGATGGAGAGACCCAGTACTTC.

The V call is TRBV28, the J call TRBJ2-7, with TRBD1 matching over 7 bases. This CDR3 spans 13 amino acids. Germline trimming cut 5 bases from V and 3 bases from J; bases unmatched to any gene: 4. CDR1 is MDHEN, CDR2 SYDVKM, per germline. The CDR3 sequence: CASSRYRGYEQYF. For the CDR3, the DNA is TGTGCCAGCAGTCGATACAGGGGCTACGAGCAGTACTTC.

This clone showed up just once. V is TRBV2 and J is TRBJ2-3, with 8 bases lining up with TRBD1. The germline gives CDR1 SNHLY, CDR2 FYNNEI. J lost 3 bases, V lost 6 bases, and 14 bases had no gene match. This CDR3 has 17 amino acids. CDR3 sequence reads: CASSFPRTGTATDTQYF. CDR3 DNA sequence: TGTGCCAGCAGCTTCCCAAGGACAGGGACGGCGACAGATACGCAGTATTTT.

The chain recombines TRBV7-9 with TRBJ2-5; no firm D call. The ends were cut back, 1 base at V and 5 bases at J, with 11 bases in the middle. The CDR3 contains 14 residues. Germline V CDR1 and CDR2: SEHNR, FQNEAQ (reference sequence). CDR3 protein: CASSLVPGPETQYF. The DNA for the CDR3 is TGTGCCAGCAGCTTAGTCCCGGGCCCCGAGACCCAGTACTTC.

This sequence joins TRBV5-1 and TRBJ2-1; 9 bases are a match to TRBD2. V dropped 4 bases and J dropped 1; count of bases not matched to a gene: 3. The length of the CDR3 is 15 residues. The germline V gene has CDR1 SGHRS and CDR2 YFSETQ. This chain's CDR3 is CASSAAGGSYNEQFF. CDR3 in DNA: TGCGCCAGCAGCGCCGCGGGAGGGTCCTACAATGAGCAGTTCTTC.

CDR3 in DNA: TGTGCCATCAGCGCCGAGAAAGATACGCAGTATTTT. Translation gives CAISAEKDTQYF. The chain carries TRBV10-3 and TRBJ2-3; D is unresolved. The V end lost 6 bases, the J end lost 5 bases, and 9 bases lay between the germline ends. CDR3 length: 12 residues. Germline CDR1 and CDR2: ENHRY and SYGVKD.

Concerning this clone: The same CDR3 is also encoded by other DNA sequences in this sample. The chain joins TRBV2 to TRBJ2-5; possibly TRBD1 for D (6 bases). This CDR3 has 12 residues. The ends were cut back, 4 bases at V and 5 bases at J, with 8 bases in the middle. Germline assignment: CDR1 SNHLY and CDR2 FYNNEI. DNA for the CDR3: TGTGCCAGCAGTGGCCAGGGGGAGACCCAGTACTTC. This encodes CASSGQGETQYF.

The chain has TRBV6-6 and TRBJ2-2, with 12 bases identical to TRBD2. Germline V gene lookup returns CDR1 MNHNY and CDR2 SVGAGI (reference sequence). CDR3 length equals 15 residues. Germline trimming cut 7 bases from V and 7 bases from J; bases unmatched to any gene: 7. CDR3 bases: TGTGCCAGCACCCTACTAGCGGGAGGATACGGGGAGCTGTTTTTT. It is translated as CASTLLAGGYGELFF.

The chain links TRBV27 to TRBJ2-3, with TRBD1 identical over 10 bases. The CDR3 totals 17 residues. Germline CDR1 MNHEY, CDR2 SMNVEV (reference sequence). V dropped 5 bases and J dropped 8; count of bases not matched to a gene: 16. The CDR3 DNA follows: TGTGCCAGCAGTCGCCTAAGGACGGGACAGGGGCGGATTACGCAGTATTTT. Its protein product is CASSRLRTGQGRITQYF.

The chain has TRBV7-9 and TRBJ1-5, with 7 bases that match TRBD1. The length of the CDR3 is 16 residues. J gave up 5 bases and V 1 base, and 8 bases lay outside the gene matches. Germline V gives CDR1 SEHNR, CDR2 FQNEAQ (reference sequence). This CDR3 reads CASSLGESRGDQPQHF. DNA of the CDR3: TGTGCCAGCAGCTTAGGAGAAAGCAGGGGGGATCAGCCCCAGCATTTT. Together with reference TRBV7-9 and TRBJ1-5, the CDR3 gives the full variable domain: DTGVSQNPRHKITKRGQNVTFRCDPISEHNRLYWYRQTLGQGPEFLTYFQNEAQLEKSRLLSDRFSAERPKGSFSTLEIQRTEQGDSAMYLCASSLGESRGDQPQHFGDGTRLSIL.

There are a few counts of this clone. This chain uses TRBV19 with TRBJ2-7; D possibly matches TRBD1 or TRBD2 (5 bases each). Trimming left V 6 bases short and J 12 bases short, with 15 bases between. The germline V gene has CDR1 LNHDA and CDR2 SQIVND (reference sequence). CDR3 length equals 11 residues. As DNA, the CDR3 is TGTGCCAGTAGCGAAAGGGACCGAGTGTACTTC. Translated, it gives CASSERDRVYF.

The chain employs TRBV5-4 and TRBJ2-1, with D perhaps matching TRBD2 (6 bases). V was clipped by 3 bases and J by 5 bases, with 15 bases between them. The germline CDR1 and CDR2 sequences are SGHNT and YYREEE (reference sequence). The CDR3 has 15 residues. The DNA of the CDR3 is TGTGCCAGCAGCTCGCAGGGACTCACCAACAATGAGCAGTTCTTC. Translating it yields CASSSQGLTNNEQFF.

The rearrangement uses TRBV18 and TRBJ2-2; no clear D. The CDR3 runs to 11 residues. Germline V gene data show CDR1 as KGHSH and CDR2 as LQKENI. V lost 6 bases and J lost 7, with 6 bases in between. CDR3 coding DNA: TGTGCCAGCTCGGAGATCGGGGAGCTGTTTTTT. This codes for CASSEIGELFF.

The V and J genes are TRBV11-1 and TRBJ2-7; D may be TRBD1 (5 bases). CDR1 SGHAT and CDR2 FQDESV come from the germline V gene (reference sequence). The CDR3 covers 15 residues. The V and J ends lost 6 bases and 4 bases respectively, with 19 bases between them. The CDR3 reads CASRSYQGAGYEQYF. In DNA, the CDR3 is TGTGCCAGCAGAAGTTATCAAGGGGCAGGGTACGAGCAGTACTTC.

CDR3 protein: CATSPGGSTDTQYF. The CDR3 nucleotides are TGTGCCACCAGCCCCGGGGGGAGCACAGATACGCAGTATTTT. The V call is TRBV15, the J call TRBJ2-3; 7 bases are shared with TRBD2. Germline CDR1 reads LNHNV; CDR2 reads YYDKDF (reference sequence). The V segment lost 5 bases and the J segment 0 bases; nucleotides outside the gene matches: 2. This CDR3 has 14 residues.

The chain links TRBV6-1 to TRBJ2-7; D is perhaps TRBD1 (6 bases). The V end lost 8 bases, the J end lost 3 bases, and 14 bases lay between the germline ends. The germline V gene has CDR1 MNHNS and CDR2 SASEGT. The CDR3 loop spans 13 amino acids. DNA for the CDR3: TGTGCCAGCCGGTGGGGACACCTCTACGAGCAGTACTTC. Translation: CASRWGHLYEQYF.

The sample holds a few counts of this clone. This chain connects TRBV4-3 to TRBJ1-6; D ambiguous. The V gene's germline CDR1 is LGHNA and CDR2 YSLEER. V was clipped by 0 bases and J by 9 bases, with 6 bases between them. The CDR3 runs 13 residues. CDR3 nucleotides: TGCGCCAGCAGCCAAGATCGAACTTCACCCCTCCACTTT. It codes for CASSQDRTSPLHF.

The gene calls are TRBV27 and TRBJ1-1, with unresolved D. The CDR3 has 13 residues. CDR1 and CDR2 (germline): MNHEY, SMNVEV (reference sequence). Trimming left V 3 bases short and J 1 base short, with 6 bases between. Here the CDR3 reads CASSFRQNTEAFF. The CDR3 DNA reads as TGTGCCAGCAGTTTCCGACAGAACACTGAAGCTTTCTTT.

V is TRBV5-1 and J is TRBJ2-5, with TRBD2 identical over 11 bases. The V and J ends lost 4 bases and 3 bases, in that order; junction bases with no gene match: 5. Per the germline V gene, CDR1 is SGHRS and CDR2 is YFSETQ. This CDR3 contains 15 residues. In nucleotides, the CDR3 is TGCGCCAGCAGCCCGAGACTAGCGGGGAAAGAGACCCAGTACTTC. Translated, it gives CASSPRLAGKETQYF.

The chain combines TRBV4-1 with TRBJ2-5, with TRBD1 matching 7 bases. The CDR3 consists of 18 residues. Trimming at V came to 1 base and at J to 2 bases, leaving 13 bases not matched to a gene. The germline V gene has CDR1 MGHRA and CDR2 YSYEKL. CDR3 residues: CASSQAYGTEAKQETQYF. Written as DNA, the CDR3 is TGCGCCAGCAGCCAAGCGTATGGGACAGAAGCAAAGCAAGAGACCCAGTACTTC.